The clone carrying this TCR beta chain occurred a few times. Methods used by the authors: Amplification of reference gene primers provided the estimated nucleated cell counts. Sequencing was performed with immunoSEQ multiplex PCR; in TCRdb, only in-frame clones are kept and a portion is missing. That table gives V, J and clone size, and the DNA gave D and trimming. The repertoire holds about 100,000 clones, with around 90% as singletons. These data originate in a study of blood T cell repertoires in COVID-19. The overall study: Collection of acute and convalescent COVID-19 samples took place in the United States, Italy and Spain. The analysed material was cDNA or gDNA that came from T cells, B-cell-depleted T cells, or PBMCs.

The sample was peripheral blood. This TCR was recovered from a human donor in a cohort sampled during active COVID-19.

CDR3 DNA: TGTGCCAGTAGTCCGACCTGGAGCTCCTATAATTCACCCCTCCACTTT. Its protein is CASSPTWSSYNSPLHF. The rearrangement links TRBV19 to TRBJ1-6; D uncertain. The germline V gene has CDR1 LNHDA and CDR2 SQIVND (reference sequence). Trimming shortened V by 5 bases and J by 0 bases, and 11 bases separated the two germline ends. This CDR3 is 16 amino acids long.